The 11 T cell receptor beta chains below come from one sample, sequenced in a study of PD-1 blockade in classical Hodgkin lymphoma. TCRdb's copy holds only in-frame clones and misses some; the assay was immunoSEQ multiplex PCR. Among fewer than 110,000 clones listed, around 89% were seen once. Each patient relapsed following autologous stem cell transplantation, and prior brentuximab vedotin exposure differed. The source material was peripheral blood mononuclear cells (PBMCs), sampled before the second cycle of nivolumab. Receptors were obtained from a human donor with classical Hodgkin lymphoma.

The genes are TRBV9 and TRBJ2-3, with D possibly called TRBD1 or TRBD2 (6 bases each). Trimming shortened V by 3 bases and J by 2 bases, and 7 bases separated the two germline ends. The V gene's germline CDR1 is SGDLS and CDR2 YYNGEE. The CDR3 loop spans 13 amino acids. The CDR3 region has the DNA TGTGCCAGCAGCGGGGGGGCCACAGATACGCAGTATTTT. It translates to CASSGGATDTQYF.

This chain joins TRBV5-1 and TRBJ2-5; TRBD2 aligns across 14 bases. The J segment lost 5 bases and the V segment lost 3 bases, leaving 6 bases of the junction unmatched. Germline lookup yields CDR1 SGHRS and CDR2 YFSETQ. The CDR3 spans 16 residues. The CDR3 region has the DNA TGCGCCAGCAGCTCGGGACTAGCGGGGGATCGGGAGACCCAGTACTTC. It translates to CASSSGLAGDRETQYF.

Turning to this clone: In the same sample, other DNA sequences code for this CDR3. The chain recombines TRBV5-1 with TRBJ2-3; the match to TRBD1 covers 9 bases. The V gene's germline CDR1 is SGHRS and CDR2 YFSETQ. This CDR3 spans 15 amino acids. The V segment lost 0 bases and the J segment 3 bases; nucleotides outside the gene matches: 2. The CDR3 DNA follows: TGCGCCAGCAGCTTGGAACAGGGGGCAACAGATACGCAGTATTTT. Translated: CASSLEQGATDTQYF.

The rearrangement joins TRBV9 to TRBJ2-1; 7 bases fit TRBD2. The CDR3 runs to 16 residues. Unmatched junction bases numbered 5, after V lost 0 bases and J lost 2 bases. The germline CDR1 and CDR2 sequences are SGDLS and YYNGEE. This CDR3 is CASSVALAGAYNEQFF. CDR3 bases: TGTGCCAGCAGCGTAGCCCTTGCGGGGGCCTACAATGAGCAGTTCTTC.

This clone was seen a few times. J is TRBJ2-5 and V is TRBV7-8, with 10 bases that match TRBD2. Germline V gives CDR1 SGHVS, CDR2 FQNEAQ. The CDR3 consists of 17 residues. V shed 1 base, J shed 6 bases, and the junction held 11 bases outside the gene matches. CDR3 sequence (DNA): TGTGCCAGCAGCTTAGAAGGAGCTAGCGGGGGCCGAAAGACCCAGTACTTC. Translated, it gives CASSLEGASGGRKTQYF.

V gene TRBV30 combines with J gene TRBJ2-3, with a possible D match to TRBD2 (6 bases). The germline V gene encodes CDR1 GTSNPN and CDR2 SVGIG (reference sequence). Deletions cut 4 bases from V and 2 bases from J, with 13 bases between. This CDR3 comprises 14 residues. The chain's CDR3 is CAWISEGHTDTQYF. The CDR3, as DNA: TGTGCCTGGATTTCGGAGGGCCACACAGATACGCAGTATTTT.

The rearrangement uses TRBV6-5 and TRBJ2-7, with D perhaps matching TRBD1 (5 bases). V was cut by 2 bases and J by 4 bases, with 15 bases left in between. Germline CDR1 and CDR2: MNHEY and SVGAGI. The CDR3 loop spans 15 amino acids. The CDR3 bases are TGTGCCAGCAGTTACCCCGACAGCGTCACGTACGAGCAGTACTTC. It is translated as CASSYPDSVTYEQYF.

CDR3 sequence (DNA): TGTGCCTGGAAATCGTCGGGACTCCACTATGGCTACACCTTC. Translating it yields CAWKSSGLHYGYTF. This chain joins TRBV30 and TRBJ1-2; D may be TRBD1 (5 bases). The V and J ends lost 4 bases and 3 bases respectively, with 15 bases between them. Germline V gives CDR1 GTSNPN, CDR2 SVGIG (reference sequence). This CDR3 has 14 residues.

The gene calls are TRBV27 and TRBJ2-7; D is unresolved. CDR1 is MNHEY and CDR2 is SMNVEV in the germline V gene (reference sequence). V was trimmed by 5 bases and J by 1 base, leaving 9 bases between them. The CDR3 is 13 amino acids. CDR3 nucleotides: TGTGCCAGCAGTAGGCAGCCATCCTACGAGCAGTACTTC. Translated: CASSRQPSYEQYF.

CDR3 DNA: TGCGCCAGCAGCCAAGAGTTCGCGAGACATAGGACAGATACGCAGTATTTT. Translating gives CASSQEFARHRTDTQYF. This rearrangement joins TRBV4-3 to TRBJ2-3; D unclear. Germline lookup yields CDR1 LGHNA and CDR2 YSLEER. V was clipped by 0 bases and J by 3 bases, with 16 bases between them. The CDR3 loop spans 17 amino acids.

The chain uses TRBV2 and TRBJ2-2; D gene ambiguous. The V and J ends lost 7 bases and 3 bases respectively, with 15 bases between them. Germline V lookup: CDR1 SNHLY, CDR2 FYNNEI. CDR3 size: 15 residues. As DNA, the CDR3 is TGTGCCAGCATTCGGACCAGAGCTGACACCGGGGAGCTGTTTTTT. It encodes CASIRTRADTGELFF. Drawing the rest from reference TRBV2 and TRBJ2-2, the complete variable domain is EPEVTQTPSHQVTQMGQEVILRCVPISNHLYFYWYRQILGQKVEFLVSFYNNEISEKSEIFDDQFSVERPDGSNFTLKIRSTKLEDSAMYFCASIRTRADTGELFFGEGSRLTVL.